A selection of T cell receptor beta chains follows, all from one sample in a study of cytomegalovirus exposure and HLA in healthy donors. TCRdb's copy holds only in-frame clones and misses some; the assay was immunoSEQ multiplex PCR. The repertoire holds 100,000 to 150,000 clones, with approximately 70% as singletons. Source material: PBMCs. These receptor sequences come from a man between 60 and 75 years old in good health and CMV-seropositive. The CDR3 runs from the conserved cysteine through the conserved F or W. Fields, in order: D gene, clone size, V gene, J gene, CDR3 protein, CDR3 DNA. D genes are given only for firm matches. Rows may omit the clone size; those that give it use once, few, many or a size class.

d_gene: .
abundance: once
v_gene: TRBV10-2
j_gene: TRBJ1-2
CDR3aa: CASSEGFRGRGYTF
CDR3nt: TGCGCCAGCAGTGAAGGTTTCCGGGGTCGCGGCTACACCTTC

d_gene: .
abundance: .
v_gene: TRBV23-1
j_gene: TRBJ1-1
CDR3aa: CASSQELNTEAFF
CDR3nt: TGCGCCAGCAGTCAAGAGTTGAACACTGAAGCTTTCTTT

d_gene: TRBD1
abundance: few
v_gene: TRBV5-1
j_gene: TRBJ2-2
CDR3aa: CASSLAAGGNTGELFF
CDR3nt: TGCGCCAGCAGCTTGGCGGCAGGGGGTAACACCGGGGAGCTGTTTTTT

d_gene: TRBD2
abundance: .
v_gene: TRBV15
j_gene: TRBJ2-7
CDR3aa: CATSPSGGSSYEQYF
CDR3nt: TGTGCCACCAGCCCGTCGGGGGGGAGCTCCTACGAGCAGTACTTC

d_gene: .
abundance: .
v_gene: TRBV11-3
j_gene: TRBJ2-1
CDR3aa: CASSFSGGDYNEQFF
CDR3nt: TGTGCCAGCAGCTTCTCTGGAGGGGACTACAATGAGCAGTTCTTC

d_gene: .
abundance: .
v_gene: TRBV14
j_gene: TRBJ1-2
CDR3aa: CASSQKLTGSYGYTF
CDR3nt: TGTGCCAGCAGCCAAAAACTTACAGGGTCCTATGGCTACACCTTC

d_gene: .
abundance: .
v_gene: TRBV7-9
j_gene: TRBJ2-7
CDR3aa: CASSLTTDPYEQYF
CDR3nt: TGTGCCAGCAGCTTAACTACGGATCCCTACGAGCAGTACTTC

d_gene: .
abundance: .
v_gene: TRBV7-9
j_gene: TRBJ1-1
CDR3aa: CASSTLSGDTEAFF
CDR3nt: TGTGCCAGCAGCACCCTTTCGGGGGACACTGAAGCTTTCTTT

d_gene: .
abundance: .
v_gene: TRBV29-1
j_gene: TRBJ2-4
CDR3aa: CSVDWGDDIQYF
CDR3nt: TGCAGCGTTGATTGGGGGGATGACATTCAGTACTTC

d_gene: TRBD1
abundance: .
v_gene: TRBV19
j_gene: TRBJ1-1
CDR3aa: CASSILTGNAFF
CDR3nt: TGTGCCAGTAGTATATTGACAGGGAACGCTTTCTTT

d_gene: TRBD1
abundance: .
v_gene: TRBV5-6
j_gene: TRBJ1-6
CDR3aa: CASSLGTGGSPLHF
CDR3nt: TGTGCCAGCAGCTTGGGGACAGGGGGTTCACCCCTCCACTTT

d_gene: TRBD2
abundance: .
v_gene: TRBV28
j_gene: TRBJ2-3
CDR3aa: CASSFQRGGTDTQYF
CDR3nt: TGTGCCAGCAGTTTTCAGCGGGGAGGCACAGATACGCAGTATTTT

d_gene: TRBD2
abundance: .
v_gene: TRBV6-5
j_gene: TRBJ2-2
CDR3aa: CASSYVRGDTGELFF
CDR3nt: TGTGCCAGCAGTTACGTCCGGGGGGACACCGGGGAGCTGTTTTTT

d_gene: .
abundance: .
v_gene: TRBV10-3
j_gene: TRBJ2-7
CDR3aa: CAISDIRGSYEQYF
CDR3nt: TGTGCCATCAGTGACATCAGGGGCTCCTACGAGCAGTACTTC

d_gene: TRBD1
abundance: .
v_gene: TRBV6-5
j_gene: TRBJ1-5
CDR3aa: CASSRDRGYRQPQHF
CDR3nt: TGTGCCAGCAGTCGGGACAGGGGATATCGACAGCCCCAGCATTTT

d_gene: .
abundance: .
v_gene: TRBV6-6
j_gene: TRBJ1-2
CDR3aa: CASSYKDSGVSGYTF
CDR3nt: TGTGCCAGCAGTTACAAGGACAGCGGTGTTTCTGGCTACACCTTC

d_gene: TRBD1
abundance: few
v_gene: TRBV5-5
j_gene: TRBJ2-2
CDR3aa: CASSRQGGELFF
CDR3nt: TGTGCCAGCAGCCGACAGGGCGGGGAGCTGTTTTTT

d_gene: TRBD2
abundance: .
v_gene: TRBV4-2
j_gene: TRBJ2-1
CDR3aa: CASSQEPGGSSYNEQFF
CDR3nt: TGTGCCAGCAGCCAAGAGCCCGGGGGGAGCTCCTACAATGAGCAGTTCTTC

d_gene: .
abundance: .
v_gene: TRBV5-6
j_gene: TRBJ2-5
CDR3aa: CASSSRSDTLYQETQYF
CDR3nt: TGTGCCAGCAGCAGCAGGTCAGATACGTTGTACCAAGAGACCCAGTACTTC

d_gene: TRBD1
abundance: .
v_gene: TRBV5-6
j_gene: TRBJ1-6
CDR3aa: CASSLNYAGGSPLHF
CDR3nt: TGTGCCAGCAGCTTGAATTATGCAGGGGGGTCACCCCTCCACTTT

d_gene: .
abundance: once
v_gene: TRBV4-2
j_gene: TRBJ2-5
CDR3aa: CASSPVLGTQETQYF
CDR3nt: TGTGCCAGCAGCCCGGTATTGGGCACCCAAGAGACCCAGTACTTC

d_gene: TRBD2
abundance: .
v_gene: TRBV5-1
j_gene: TRBJ2-3
CDR3aa: CASSLAAGLTDTQYF
CDR3nt: TGCGCCAGCAGCTTGGCAGCGGGGCTCACAGATACGCAGTATTTT

d_gene: TRBD2
abundance: once
v_gene: TRBV15
j_gene: TRBJ2-2
CDR3aa: CATSRDTSGGAAGELFF
CDR3nt: TGTGCCACCAGCAGAGATACTAGCGGGGGGGCCGCCGGGGAGCTGTTTTTT

d_gene: .
abundance: .
v_gene: TRBV7-9
j_gene: TRBJ2-5
CDR3aa: CASSSDLPGGETQYF
CDR3nt: TGTGCCAGCAGCTCCGACCTACCCGGCGGGGAGACCCAGTACTTC

d_gene: .
abundance: once
v_gene: TRBV5-6
j_gene: TRBJ1-1
CDR3aa: CASKLSRDTEAFF
CDR3nt: TGTGCCAGCAAACTTTCGAGGGACACTGAAGCTTTCTTT

d_gene: .
abundance: .
v_gene: TRBV6-5
j_gene: TRBJ1-3
CDR3aa: CASVSAGNTIYF
CDR3nt: TGTGCCAGCGTCTCAGCTGGAAACACCATATATTTT

d_gene: TRBD1
abundance: .
v_gene: TRBV7-9
j_gene: TRBJ2-5
CDR3aa: CSSNRGAETQYF
CDR3nt: TGTTCCAGCAACAGGGGTGCGGAGACCCAGTACTTC